This T cell receptor beta chain was retrieved from a study of CD8+ T cells in alopecia areata. Study-level background: The investigators scored severity in treated patients by the percentage of affected scalp area.

As to this clone: Its specificity is unknown.

General study results and limits: Normal skin's resident alphabeta T cells are sequenced alongside lesional scalp T cells. Clonality was higher in lesional than normal scalp, especially in alopecia totalis/universalis.

As to treatment: oral pan-JAK inhibitor, 5-10 mg twice daily. The authors extracted RNA and reverse transcribed it into cDNA as the sequencing template. Only in-frame clones appear in the TCRdb table, and some are missing; sequencing was by immunoSEQ multiplex PCR. The sample includes fewer than 250,000 clones, around 56% of them seen just once. The V end lost 0 bases, the J end lost 6 bases, and 10 bases lay between the germline ends. The length of the CDR3 is 14 residues. In germline, CDR1 is SGDLS, CDR2 YYNGEE. The sequences come from CD4+ T cells sorted from blood, collected at week 4, from a patient treated with tofacitinib. The J gene is TRBJ1-5, the V gene TRBV9, with unresolved D. The receptor comes from a human donor with alopecia areata. The CDR3 loop is CASSVDVVGQPQHF. The CDR3 bases are TGTGCCAGCAGCGTAGATGTGGTTGGTCAGCCCCAGCATTTT.